The 25 T cell receptor beta chains below all came from one sample that was sequenced in a study of CD8+CD57+ T cells in acquired aplastic anemia. Patients chosen for sequencing had shown CD8+CD57+ cell expansion by flow cytometry. The use of genomic DNA as template underpinned the TCR beta VDJ and CDR3 profiling. TCRdb used MiXCR to reprocess the reads, holding one entry per CDR3 protein. The data hold under 500,000 distinct CDR3 sequences, with approximately 33% observed a single time. Sample: sorted CD4+, CD8+, or CD8+CD57+ T cells (not recorded which) from PBMCs. The receptors derive from a human donor with aplastic anemia.

This clonotype was seen ten or more times. The rearrangement links TRBV10-2 to TRBJ1-5; 9 nucleotides align to TRBD1. CDR3 size: 14 residues. Germline CDR1 is WSHSY and CDR2 is SAAADI. The ends lost 6 bases at V and 6 bases at J; junction bases unmatched: 6. The CDR3 here is CASREGTGPQPQHF. The DNA of the CDR3 is TGCGCCAGCAGAGAGGGGACAGGGCCTCAGCCCCAGCATTTT.

This clonotype has a handful of counts. The gene calls are TRBV7-8 and TRBJ2-7; no definite D call. The germline V gene has CDR1 SGHVS and CDR2 FQNEAQ. V lost 0 bases and J 0 bases, leaving 15 bases between the germline ends. The CDR3 spans 17 residues. CDR3 loop: CASSLAPRWLSSYEQYF. In nucleotides, the CDR3 is TGTGCCAGCAGCTTAGCCCCCCGCTGGTTATCCTCCTACGAGCAGTACTTC.

This clonotype was counted between two and nine times. The CDR3 nucleotides are TGTGCCAGCAGCTTAATATCGCCGGGCGATACGCAGTATTTT. This sequence encodes CASSLISPGDTQYF. The rearrangement joins TRBV7-3 to TRBJ2-3, with D hard to call. Germline values: CDR1 SGHTA, CDR2 FQGTGA. Trimming took off 1 base at V and 6 bases at J, with 11 bases between the two ends. CDR3 length equals 14 residues.

For this clonotype: The CDR3 end shows no conserved phenylalanine or tryptophan, and so a read error is likely. The DNA is omitted, as the CDR3 cannot be located on it reliably, and the CDR3 follows TCRdb's listing. The chain uses TRBV29-1 and TRBJ1-1; the D segment call TRBD1 is taken from the table without a DNA check. The CDR3 is made up of 8 amino acids, end residues included. The germline V gene encodes CDR1 SQVTM and CDR2 ANQGSEA. The CDR3 loop reads CSVAAGGS.

This clonotype was picked up many times. This chain links TRBV24-1 with TRBJ1-2, with a weak D call TRBD1 (5 bases). V gave up 9 bases and J gave up 8 bases, with 12 bases separating them. Germline lookup yields CDR1 KGHDR and CDR2 SFDVKD. The CDR3 contains 11 residues. Written as DNA, the CDR3 is TGTGCCACCCGGGGGTTGCACGGCTACACCTTC. This encodes CATRGLHGYTF.

This clonotype came up a few times. The chain carries TRBV7-2 and TRBJ2-5; D could derive from TRBD1 or TRBD2 (6 bases each). There are 15 residues in the CDR3. V was trimmed by 5 bases and J by 8 bases, leaving 21 bases between them. Germline loops: CDR1 SGHTA, CDR2 FQGNSA. CDR3 loop: CASSRGGAGGDTQYF. CDR3 in DNA: TGTGCCAGCAGCCGAGGGGGAGCCGGAGGGGATACCCAGTACTTC.

The chain combines TRBV6-1 with TRBJ2-7, with D perhaps given as TRBD1 or TRBD2 (5 bases each). V was pared by 10 bases and J by 0 bases, with 16 bases between. This CDR3 comprises 14 residues. Germline CDR1 is MNHNS and CDR2 is SASEGT. CDR3 bases: TGTGCCACCACATCGATGAGGGGCTCCTACGAGCAGTACTTC. Translation: CATTSMRGSYEQYF.

This clonotype showed up many times. The J gene is TRBJ2-7, the V gene TRBV15, with no clear D. Trimming pared 8 bases from V and 2 bases from J, leaving 10 bases between. The CDR3 runs 12 residues. Germline V CDR1 and CDR2: LNHNV, YYDKDF (reference sequence). CDR3 sequence reads: CATRGLAYEQYF. In DNA, the CDR3 is TGTGCCACCCGAGGCCTCGCCTACGAGCAGTACTTC.

This clonotype was counted ten times or more. The chain joins TRBV2 to TRBJ1-6; a weak D match, TRBD1 (6 bases). Germline assignment: CDR1 SNHLY and CDR2 FYNNEI. The CDR3 loop spans 12 amino acids. Trimming took 9 bases from V and 10 from J, leaving 13 bases between them. CDR3 sequence (DNA): TGTGCCAGTACGGACAGTTTGTCACCCCTCCACTTT. It codes for CASTDSLSPLHF.

This rearrangement joins TRBV29-1 to TRBJ1-6; D gene uncertain. Looked up from germline, CDR1 is SQVTM and CDR2 is ANQGSEA. The CDR3 runs 10 residues. V gave up 8 bases and J gave up 10 bases, with 9 bases separating them. This CDR3 reads CSSLGSPLHF. CDR3 nucleotide sequence: TGCAGCTCCCTGGGGTCACCCCTCCACTTT.

V is TRBV10-3 and J is TRBJ1-5; possible D gene TRBD1, 5 bases. Trimming took off 5 bases at V and 5 bases at J, with 13 bases between the two ends. The V gene's germline CDR1 is ENHRY and CDR2 SYGVKD. The CDR3 has 14 amino acids. This CDR3 reads CAISYAGGHQPQHF. The CDR3 bases are TGTGCCATCAGTTACGCCGGGGGTCATCAGCCCCAGCATTTT.

The sample holds many counts of this clonotype. The V gene is TRBV9, the J gene TRBJ2-7; no firm D call. Germline CDR1 and CDR2: SGDLS and YYNGEE. This CDR3 comprises 14 residues. V was trimmed by 3 bases and J by 3 bases, leaving 13 bases between them. CDR3 in DNA: TGTGCCAGCAGCGCCGGCCCAAGGGTCTACGAGCAGTACTTC. It specifies CASSAGPRVYEQYF.

This clonotype was detected many times. The chain has TRBV2 and TRBJ1-2; possible D gene TRBD1, 6 bases. V was cut by 3 bases and J by 4 bases, with 12 bases left in between. The germline V gene has CDR1 SNHLY and CDR2 FYNNEI. CDR3 length: 14 residues. Here the CDR3 reads CASSEATGLYGYTF. The CDR3 coding sequence is TGTGCCAGCAGTGAGGCAACAGGGCTCTATGGCTACACCTTC.

This clonotype was seen a few times. V gene TRBV10-3 combines with J gene TRBJ1-5; 11 nucleotides match TRBD1. The CDR3 runs to 16 residues. V dropped 10 bases and J dropped 0; count of bases not matched to a gene: 8. Germline V gene lookup returns CDR1 ENHRY and CDR2 SYGVKD. CDR3 sequence reads: CASRGQGGDSNQPQHF. In DNA form, the CDR3 reads TGTGCCAGCCGGGGACAGGGGGGAGATAGCAATCAGCCCCAGCATTTT.

The chain uses TRBV5-1 and TRBJ1-3; tentative D call: TRBD1 (5 bases). Germline V CDR1 and CDR2: SGHRS, YFSETQ. With 5 bases removed from V and 2 bases from J, the gap between germline ends came to 14 bases. This CDR3 spans 15 amino acids. DNA of the CDR3: TGCGCCAGCAGATACGACACGGGACCTGGAAACACCATATATTTT. Its translation is CASRYDTGPGNTIYF.

This clonotype has ten or more counts. V gene TRBV9 combines with J gene TRBJ1-2; tentative D call: TRBD1 (6 bases). CDR1 SGDLS and CDR2 YYNGEE come from the germline V gene. V gave up 0 bases and J gave up 2 bases, with 11 bases separating them. CDR3 length equals 15 residues. Here the CDR3 DNA reads TGTGCCAGCAGCGTAGGTAGAGGGGGAAACTATGGCTACACCTTC. This sequence encodes CASSVGRGGNYGYTF.

The chain carries TRBV20-1 and TRBJ2-5; no definite D call. Germline CDR1 and CDR2: DFQATT and SNEGSKA (reference sequence). This CDR3 comprises 13 residues. V was cut by 6 bases and J by 2 bases, with 13 bases left in between. Here the CDR3 DNA reads TGCAGTGCACAACACTCGGTACAAGAGACCCAGTACTTC. Encoded protein: CSAQHSVQETQYF.

In DNA, the CDR3 is TGTGCCTGGGCCGCTACTGGGGGGACTGAAGCTTTCTTT. This gives the protein CAWAATGGTEAFF. This chain joins TRBV30 and TRBJ1-1; possibly TRBD1 for D (5 bases). Germline CDR1 reads GTSNPN; CDR2 reads SVGIG (reference sequence). The V and J ends lost 5 bases and 5 bases respectively, with 15 bases between them. This CDR3 has 13 residues.

The chain carries TRBV30 and TRBJ2-7; TRBD2 is a possible D gene (6 bases). This CDR3 is built from 14 residues. Trimming removed 4 bases at V and 1 base at J, with 14 bases between. Germline V gene sequence: CDR1 GTSNPN, CDR2 SVGIG (reference sequence). The CDR3 sequence: CAWIGGFGSYEQYF. The CDR3 region has the DNA TGTGCCTGGATCGGAGGGTTTGGGTCCTACGAGCAGTACTTC.

This clonotype turned up a few times. A much larger clone lies one base from this, so it may be a read error. The chain employs TRBV20-1 and TRBJ1-6; no firm D call. The germline V gene encodes CDR1 DFQATT and CDR2 SNEGSKA (reference sequence). The CDR3 contains 14 residues. In DNA form, the CDR3 reads TGCAGTGCAACAGTTTCCAGCTATAATTCACTCCTCCACTTT. Amino acid sequence: CSATVSSYNSLLHF.

This clonotype was seen only a few times. The chain joins TRBV2 to TRBJ2-5; 7 nucleotides match TRBD1. Germline CDR1 is SNHLY and CDR2 is FYNNEI. The J segment lost 4 bases and the V segment lost 4 bases, leaving 6 bases of the junction unmatched. This CDR3 has 14 amino acids. The DNA of the CDR3 is TGTGCCAGCAGTGTAACAGGGGTAGTAGAGACCCAGTACTTC. Its protein product is CASSVTGVVETQYF.

The V gene is TRBV2, the J gene TRBJ1-5; a weak D match, TRBD1 (6 bases). V was shortened by 7 bases and J by 3 bases, with 10 bases between the two germline ends. The length of the CDR3 is 13 residues. Looked up from germline, CDR1 is SNHLY and CDR2 is FYNNEI. The CDR3 is CASKRTVNQPQHF. CDR3 nucleotide sequence: TGTGCCAGCAAACGGACAGTCAATCAGCCCCAGCATTTT.

This clonotype was seen more than once but under ten times. This could be a read error, since a much larger clone is one nucleotide away. The V call is TRBV27, the J call TRBJ2-7; TRBD1 matches 7 bases. J was trimmed by 0 bases and V by 7 bases; bases with no gene match: 3. The germline gives CDR1 MNHEY, CDR2 SMNVEV (reference sequence). The CDR3 consists of 13 residues. The CDR3 sequence is CASTGTDSYEQYF. As DNA, the CDR3 is TGTGCCAGCACCGGGACAGACTCCTACGAGCAGTACTTC.

V usage is TRBV12-3 or TRBV12-4 and J usage is TRBJ2-1; 12 bases agree with TRBD2. Germline trimming cut 6 bases from V and 4 bases from J; bases unmatched to any gene: 4. The CDR3 spans 15 residues. DNA for the CDR3: TGTGCCAGCAGGCTACTAGCGGGGGGATACAATGAGCAGTTCTTC. As protein: CASRLLAGGYNEQFF.

The genes are TRBV6-1 and TRBJ1-2; D ambiguous. Germline assignment: CDR1 MNHNS and CDR2 SASEGT. With 3 bases removed from V and 8 bases from J, the gap between germline ends came to 16 bases. The CDR3 loop spans 14 amino acids. CDR3 in amino acids: CASSEAGSAWGYTF. The DNA of the CDR3 is TGTGCCAGCAGTGAGGCGGGGTCCGCGTGGGGCTACACCTTC.